A single sample gave rise to the 23 T cell receptor beta chains below, sequenced in a study of low-dose radiotherapy and immunotherapy resistance in tumors. Time point defined: before trial treatment. TRAV- and TRBV-specific primers were used for first-strand cDNA, which covered alpha and beta chains. TCRs were put through 20 to 25 PCR cycles of amplification with Phusion. A constant-region primer and the V-primer adapter served as the primer pair. TCRdb processed the reads anew with MiXCR; each CDR3 protein has one entry. Here the sample spans approximately 70,000 distinct CDR3 sequences, approximately 31% being singletons. The sample consisted of PBMCs, taken before treatment. The source of these receptors is a female donor with ovarian cancer.

Worth noting for this clonotype: A far larger clone differs by one base, so this is likely a read error. The gene calls are TRBV5-8 and TRBJ2-7, with 8 nucleotides matching TRBD1. The CDR3 spans 16 residues. Trimming removed 4 bases from V and 5 bases from J; junction bases left unmatched: 14. Germline V gene data show CDR1 as SGHTS and CDR2 as YDEGEE. CDR3 nucleotide sequence: TGTGCCAGCAGCCCCCCGACTGACAGGGGAGAGCACGAGCAGTACTTC. It encodes CASSPPTDRGEHEQYF.

This clonotype turned up a few times. V usage is TRBV2 and J usage is TRBJ2-4; possibly TRBD2 for D (5 bases). V was clipped by 8 bases and J by 2 bases, with 13 bases between them. The CDR3 spans 14 residues. Germline CDR1 SNHLY, CDR2 FYNNEI. CDR3 amino acids: CASGGGISKNIQYF. CDR3 in DNA: TGTGCCAGCGGCGGAGGCATATCCAAAAACATTCAGTACTTC.

This clonotype was seen at least ten times. V gene TRBV19 combines with J gene TRBJ1-2; D may be TRBD1 (5 bases). With 5 bases removed from V and 2 bases from J, the gap between germline ends came to 9 bases. The CDR3 runs 13 residues. From germline, CDR1 is LNHDA and CDR2 SQIVND (reference sequence). Here the CDR3 reads CASSAGINYGYTF. As DNA, the CDR3 is TGTGCCAGTAGTGCAGGGATAAACTATGGCTACACCTTC. The full variable domain, its missing parts supplied by reference TRBV19 and TRBJ1-2, is DGGITQSPKYLFRKEGQNVTLSCEQNLNHDAMYWYRQDPGQGLRLIYYSQIVNDFQKGDIAEGYSVSREKKESFPLTVTSAQKNPTAFYLCASSAGINYGYTFGSGTRLTVV.

The J gene is TRBJ1-6, the V gene TRBV4-1; 8 nucleotides match TRBD1. Per the germline V gene, CDR1 is MGHRA and CDR2 is YSYEKL. The CDR3 totals 14 residues. V was clipped by 5 bases and J by 10 bases; unmatched bases: 7. The CDR3 loop reads CASSVDRGFSPLHF. The CDR3 nucleotides are TGCGCCAGCAGCGTTGACAGGGGATTCTCACCCCTCCACTTT.

The sample holds many counts of this clonotype. The chain recombines TRBV23-1 with TRBJ2-1; TRBD2 is a possible D gene (6 bases). TRBV23-1 is marked as an open reading frame, function uncertain. This CDR3 comprises 16 residues. V shed 6 bases and J shed 2 bases, with 17 bases lying between them. Here the CDR3 reads CASRPSGHNPYNEQFF. The CDR3 DNA follows: TGCGCCAGCAGACCCAGCGGGCACAACCCCTACAATGAGCAGTTCTTC.

The V call is TRBV14, the J call TRBJ2-5; D gene uncertain. CDR3 size: 15 residues. Germline values: CDR1 SGHDN, CDR2 FVKESK. Trimming removed 0 bases from V and 4 bases from J, with 12 bases in between. This chain's CDR3 is CASSQEGGQGETQYF. For the CDR3, the DNA is TGTGCCAGCAGCCAAGAGGGTGGGCAAGGAGAGACCCAGTACTTC. Full variable domain (remainder filled in from reference TRBV14 and TRBJ2-5): EAGVTQFPSHSVIEKGQTVTLRCDPISGHDNLYWYRRVMGKEIKFLLHFVKESKQDESGMPNNRFLAERTGGTYSTLKVQPAELEDSGVYFCASSQEGGQGETQYFGPGTRLLVL.

The chain couples TRBV7-6 to TRBJ2-5, with a tentative D call TRBD2 (6 bases). CDR3 length equals 15 residues. V lost 4 bases and J 5 bases, leaving 17 bases between the germline ends. CDR1 and CDR2 (germline): SGHVS, FNYEAQ. The CDR3 nucleotides are TGTGCCAGCAGCTCAAGACGGAGGGGCCGGGAGACCCAGTACTTC. Translation: CASSSRRRGRETQYF.

This clonotype has at least ten counts. The V call is TRBV5-6, the J call TRBJ2-5; D not certain. Germline values: CDR1 SGHDT, CDR2 YYEEEE. V was shortened by 0 bases and J by 8 bases, with 11 bases between the two germline ends. The CDR3 extends over 13 amino acids. The CDR3 loop reads CASSLGARQTQYF. DNA of the CDR3: TGTGCCAGCAGCTTGGGGGCTCGACAAACCCAGTACTTC.

V and J are TRBV28 and TRBJ2-2; D might be TRBD1 (6 bases). Germline CDR1 and CDR2: MDHEN and SYDVKM. Trimming removed 10 bases from V and 0 bases from J, with 9 bases in between. This CDR3 spans 13 amino acids. The CDR3: CAIGTSNTGELFF. CDR3 nucleotide sequence: TGTGCCATTGGGACATCGAACACCGGGGAGCTGTTTTTT.

This chain joins TRBV6-1 and TRBJ2-7; 10 nucleotides line up with TRBD2. This CDR3 has 15 residues. The trim removed 3 bases at V and 2 bases at J, leaving 4 bases unmatched. CDR1 and CDR2 (germline): MNHNS, SASEGT. This CDR3 reads CASSDPAGGAYEQYF. The DNA for the CDR3 is TGTGCCAGCAGTGACCCAGCGGGAGGGGCCTACGAGCAGTACTTC.

The gene calls are TRBV5-1 and TRBJ2-1, with D possibly being TRBD1 (6 bases). Between the trimmed V and J ends, which lost 2 bases and 1 base, there was a span of 19 bases. The CDR3 totals 18 residues. The germline CDR1 and CDR2 sequences are SGHRS and YFSETQ. The CDR3 protein is CASSLRHRQAVSYNEQFF. In DNA form, the CDR3 reads TGCGCCAGCAGCTTAAGACACCGACAGGCAGTGTCCTACAATGAGCAGTTCTTC.

This clonotype came up a few times. The chain carries TRBV3-1 and TRBJ2-7; TRBD1 matches at 8 bases. This CDR3 contains 12 residues. The germline gives CDR1 LGHDT, CDR2 YNNKEL (reference sequence). V lost 4 bases and J lost 4; bases outside the gene matches: 0. The CDR3 loop reads CASSRDRYEQYF. The CDR3 DNA reads as TGTGCCAGCAGCCGGGACAGGTACGAGCAGTACTTC.

This clonotype was observed a few times. The chain carries TRBV6-1 and TRBJ2-5, with a weak D call TRBD2 (6 bases). This CDR3 is 14 amino acids long. CDR1 and CDR2 from the germline V gene are MNHNS and SASEGT. The V end lost 6 bases, the J end lost 4 bases, and 15 bases lay between the germline ends. The CDR3 DNA reads as TGTGCCAGCAGGAGGAAGCGGGTATCAGAGACCCAGTACTTC. This gives the protein CASRRKRVSETQYF.

Note on this clonotype: A read error likely explains this, since a far larger clone differs by one base. The rearrangement joins TRBV5-1 to TRBJ2-1, with a tentative D call TRBD2 (5 bases). This CDR3 contains 13 residues. V lost 6 bases and J lost 10, with 17 bases in between. Per the germline V gene, CDR1 is SGHRS and CDR2 is YFSETQ. Here the CDR3 DNA reads TGCGCCAGCAACACACTAGATTCCTACGAGCAGTTCTTC. Translating gives CASNTLDSYEQFF.

This clonotype was counted ten times or more. This chain links TRBV7-6 with TRBJ2-1; D is tentatively TRBD1 or TRBD2 (5 bases each). Trimming cost V 5 bases and J 0 bases, with 11 bases left between them. Per germline, CDR1 SGHVS and CDR2 FNYEAQ. The CDR3 contains 15 residues. CDR3 sequence reads: CASSPTGHSYNEQFF. DNA of the CDR3: TGTGCCAGCAGCCCCACGGGGCACTCCTACAATGAGCAGTTCTTC.

This clonotype came up many times. The gene calls are TRBV11-3 and TRBJ2-5; 13 bases map to TRBD2. The CDR3 length is 15 residues. Germline V gene sequence: CDR1 SGHNT, CDR2 YENEEA. V shed 3 bases and J 4 bases; nucleotides not matched to a gene: 2. Here the CDR3 reads CASSFRLAGGETQYF. CDR3 sequence (DNA): TGTGCCAGCAGCTTCCGACTAGCGGGAGGAGAGACCCAGTACTTC.

This clonotype was seen many times. V and J are TRBV28 and TRBJ1-3, with a tentative D call TRBD1 (5 bases). From germline, CDR1 is MDHEN and CDR2 SYDVKM. Between the trimmed V and J ends, which lost 6 bases and 0 bases, there was a span of 9 bases. The CDR3 is made up of 14 amino acids. The CDR3 region is CASSQQDSGNTIYF. CDR3 nucleotide sequence: TGTGCCAGCAGCCAACAGGACTCTGGAAACACCATATATTTT.

With regard to this clonotype: A far larger clone is one nucleotide away, so this likely arose from a read error. The chain uses TRBV27 and TRBJ2-1, with 11 bases lining up with TRBD1. Germline CDR1 MNHEY, CDR2 SMNVEV (reference sequence). The CDR3 is made up of 16 amino acids. V shed 11 bases and J 5 bases; nucleotides not matched to a gene: 14. CDR3 coding DNA: TGTGCCTCCAGTGGGACCTGGACAGGGGGCCACAATGAGCAGTTCTTC. This codes for CASSGTWTGGHNEQFF.

The V call is TRBV28, the J call TRBJ1-1; possibly TRBD1 for D (5 bases). Trimming removed 6 bases from V and 1 base from J, with 12 bases in between. Germline CDR1 and CDR2: MDHEN and SYDVKM. The CDR3 spans 14 residues. CDR3 amino acids: CASRQGFANTEAFF. CDR3 nucleotides: TGTGCCAGCAGGCAGGGCTTCGCGAACACTGAAGCTTTCTTT.

About this clonotype itself: A read error likely explains this, since a far larger clone differs by one base. This chain links TRBV28 with TRBJ2-1, with 10 positions matching TRBD2. This CDR3 is built from 14 residues. Per the germline V gene, CDR1 is MDHEN and CDR2 is SYDVKM. J lost 10 bases, V lost 3 bases, and 6 bases had no gene match. CDR3 in amino acids: CASSLRLAGAEQFF. The DNA of the CDR3 is TGTGCCAGCAGTTTGCGTCTAGCGGGAGCCGAGCAGTTCTTC.

The rearrangement uses TRBV5-1 and TRBJ2-1; D is possibly TRBD2 (7 bases). The germline CDR1 and CDR2 sequences are SGHRS and YFSETQ. The V end lost 6 bases, the J end lost 0 bases, and 16 bases lay between the germline ends. The CDR3 runs 16 residues. CDR3 sequence: CASTLGGAYSYNEQFF. The CDR3 DNA sequence: TGCGCCAGCACCTTAGGGGGGGCCTACTCCTACAATGAGCAGTTCTTC.

V and J are TRBV6-2 or TRBV6-3 and TRBJ2-1; D is perhaps TRBD2 (6 bases). Trimming left V 6 bases short and J 5 bases short, with 11 bases between. The CDR3 totals 13 residues. Germline values: CDR1 MNHEY, CDR2 SVGEGT. For the CDR3, the DNA is TGTGCCAGCAGAGTCGGGAGCAACAATGAGCAGTTCTTC. Translation gives CASRVGSNNEQFF.

V and J are TRBV6-2 or TRBV6-3 and TRBJ2-7; 7 bases align to TRBD1. CDR1 MNHEY and CDR2 SVGEGT come from the germline V gene. The CDR3 is made up of 13 amino acids. V trimming: 5 bases; J trimming: 2 bases; junction bases outside the gene matches: 3. The DNA for the CDR3 is TGTGCCAGCAGTACTGGGACAGCCTACGAGCAGTACTTC. It translates to CASSTGTAYEQYF.